A single sample is the source of the 13 T cell receptor beta chains below, sequenced in a study of blood T cell repertoires in COVID-19. Sequencing was performed with immunoSEQ multiplex PCR; in TCRdb, only in-frame clones are kept and a portion is missing. The sample consists of 200,000 to 250,000 clones, 85% to 90% of them appearing once. The sequencing input was PBMCs or T cells enriched from blood (not recorded which). The receptor set was obtained from a woman in her forties or fifties with acute COVID-19.

The chain has TRBV3-1 (or the pseudogene TRBV3-2) and TRBJ1-1; D gene ambiguous. The CDR3 has 11 residues. Germline loops: CDR1 LGHDT, CDR2 YNNKEL (reference sequence). V was trimmed by 6 bases and J by 1 base, leaving 3 bases between them. The CDR3 coding sequence is TGTGCCAGCAGGAGGAACACTGAAGCTTTCTTT. Encoded protein: CASRRNTEAFF.

In the case of this clone: Other DNA sequences of this sample code for an identical CDR3. This chain connects TRBV3-1 (or the pseudogene TRBV3-2) to TRBJ2-1; D perhaps matches TRBD2 (5 bases). This CDR3 comprises 15 residues. Germline V lookup: CDR1 LGHDT, CDR2 YNNKEL (reference sequence). V dropped 2 bases and J dropped 0 bases, with 8 bases sitting between them. CDR3 bases: TGTGCCAGCAGCCAAACGGGGAGCTCCTACAATGAGCAGTTCTTC. Translating gives CASSQTGSSYNEQFF.

The V and J genes are TRBV15 and TRBJ1-5, with 11 bases lining up with TRBD1. This CDR3 region has 17 residues. V shed 3 bases, J shed 6 bases, and the junction held 10 bases outside the gene matches. CDR1 and CDR2 (germline): LNHNV, YYDKDF (reference sequence). For the CDR3, the DNA is TGTGCCACCAGCAGCACGCTGGGACAGGGGGAGGGTCAGCCCCAGCATTTT. Its translation: CATSSTLGQGEGQPQHF.

CDR3 sequence reads: CASSFTRPGQGMNEQFF. As DNA, the CDR3 is TGCGCCAGCAGCTTTACGAGGCCGGGACAGGGGATGAATGAGCAGTTCTTC. V and J are TRBV5-1 and TRBJ2-1; 10 nucleotides match TRBD1. V was clipped by 2 bases and J by 7 bases; unmatched bases: 12. The CDR3 contains 17 residues. Germline CDR1 SGHRS, CDR2 YFSETQ. Variable domain in full (rest from reference TRBV5-1 and TRBJ2-1): KAGVTQTPRYLIKTRGQQVTLSCSPISGHRSVSWYQQTPGQGLQFLFEYFSETQRNKGNFPGRFSGRQFSNSRSEMNVSTLELGDSALYLCASSFTRPGQGMNEQFFGPGTRLTVL.

This chain links TRBV5-4 with TRBJ2-1; 7 nucleotides match TRBD1. V lost 6 bases and J lost 7; bases outside the gene matches: 7. Germline V gene sequence: CDR1 SGHNT, CDR2 YYREEE (reference sequence). The CDR3 length is 13 residues. The chain's CDR3 is CASTAGGRNEQFF. CDR3 in DNA: TGTGCCAGCACGGCAGGGGGTAGGAATGAGCAGTTCTTC.

This chain links TRBV15 with TRBJ1-2, with unresolved D. Trimming took off 4 bases at V and 2 bases at J, with 11 bases between the two ends. Per the germline V gene, CDR1 is LNHNV and CDR2 is YYDKDF (reference sequence). The CDR3 sequence is 14 residues long. The DNA for the CDR3 is TGTGCCACCAGCACTCGGACGGGGAACTATGGCTACACCTTC. Translated, it gives CATSTRTGNYGYTF.

The rearrangement joins TRBV19 to TRBJ2-1; TRBD2 is a possible D gene (6 bases). Germline V gene lookup returns CDR1 LNHDA and CDR2 SQIVND (reference sequence). V shed 3 bases and J shed 0 bases, with 12 bases lying between them. The CDR3 runs 16 residues. The CDR3 DNA is TGTGCCAGTAGTATTCTTGGCGGGAACTCCTACAATGAGCAGTTCTTC. Translation gives CASSILGGNSYNEQFF. Based on the CDR3 plus reference TRBV19 and TRBJ2-1, the full variable domain is DGGITQSPKYLFRKEGQNVTLSCEQNLNHDAMYWYRQDPGQGLRLIYYSQIVNDFQKGDIAEGYSVSREKKESFPLTVTSAQKNPTAFYLCASSILGGNSYNEQFFGPGTRLTVL.

The V call is TRBV4-1, the J call TRBJ2-7; tentative D call: TRBD1 (5 bases). Germline-derived CDR1 and CDR2 are MGHRA and YSYEKL. The V end was cut by 2 bases, the J end by 3 bases, with 20 bases between. This CDR3 has 17 residues. CDR3 sequence reads: CASSQLLLGAGNYEQYF. The CDR3 DNA reads as TGCGCCAGCAGCCAACTCCTATTAGGGGCCGGCAACTACGAGCAGTACTTC.

The J gene is TRBJ2-7, the V gene TRBV3-1 (or the pseudogene TRBV3-2); D perhaps matches TRBD2 (5 bases). Trimming cost V 4 bases and J 6 bases, with 16 bases left between them. This CDR3 is built from 14 residues. In germline, CDR1 is LGHDT, CDR2 YNNKEL (reference sequence). The CDR3 sequence: CASSLGAGRSEQYF. CDR3 sequence (DNA): TGTGCCAGCAGCCTTGGCGCGGGCCGGTCCGAGCAGTACTTC.

The V call is TRBV28, the J call TRBJ1-1, with a possible D match to TRBD1 (6 bases). CDR3 length: 13 amino acids. The ends were cut back, 6 bases at V and 1 base at J, with 9 bases in the middle. The germline CDR1 and CDR2 sequences are MDHEN and SYDVKM. The CDR3 DNA is TGTGCCAGCAGAACGACAGGGAACACTGAAGCTTTCTTT. Translating gives CASRTTGNTEAFF. Together with reference TRBV28 and TRBJ1-1, the CDR3 gives the full variable domain: DVKVTQSSRYLVKRTGEKVFLECVQDMDHENMFWYRQDPGLGLRLIYFSYDVKMKEKGDIPEGYSVSREKKERFSLILESASTNQTSMYLCASRTTGNTEAFFGQGTRLTVV.

This clone was seen only a few times. V usage is TRBV27 and J usage is TRBJ1-6, with TRBD1 matching over 8 bases. Germline V gene data show CDR1 as MNHEY and CDR2 as SMNVEV (reference sequence). V shed 3 bases, J shed 16 bases, and the junction held 14 bases outside the gene matches. The CDR3 is made up of 15 amino acids. The CDR3 DNA sequence: TGTGCCAGCAGTTTCGGACAGGGTTTTAGGTTACCGCTCCACTTT. It yields the protein CASSFGQGFRLPLHF.

The V and J genes are TRBV30 and TRBJ2-1; a weak D match, TRBD1 (6 bases). The CDR3 runs 15 residues. V shed 0 bases and J shed 8 bases, with 17 bases lying between them. In germline, CDR1 is GTSNPN, CDR2 SVGIG (reference sequence). CDR3 loop: CAWSVEYRVGDEQFF. In DNA form, the CDR3 reads TGTGCCTGGAGTGTAGAATACAGGGTCGGAGATGAGCAGTTCTTC.

The chain employs TRBV5-1 and TRBJ2-7; 9 bases line up with TRBD1. The CDR3 sequence is 15 residues long. CDR1 SGHRS and CDR2 YFSETQ come from the germline V gene. The V segment lost 1 base and the J segment 2 bases; nucleotides outside the gene matches: 4. This CDR3 is CASSLRTGVPYEQYF. CDR3 DNA sequence: TGCGCCAGCAGCTTGAGGACAGGGGTACCCTACGAGCAGTACTTC.